This T cell receptor (beta chain) stems from a study of T cells in Graves' hyperthyroidism and ophthalmopathy. Study conclusions and caveats: Among clonotypes expanded in thyroid above 0.001, most were also found in blood. Ophthalmopathy could be told apart from stable hyperthyroidism with a 13 V-J model.

RNA transcripts gave rise to amplified TCR beta CDR3 regions. The TCR CDR3 was amplified in a first-round RT-PCR using the HTBI primer set. One entry per CDR3 protein results from TCRdb running MiXCR on the multiplex PCR reads. Of fewer than 450,000 distinct CDR3 sequences listed, about a fifth are singletons. This clonotype has ten or more counts. Its antigen remains unidentified. Fresh peripheral blood, under 13 ml, was the source of the PBMCs. The CDR3 spans 16 residues. The V gene end was trimmed by 0 bases and the J gene end by 2 bases; junction bases not matched to a gene: 4. CDR1 is SGHAT, CDR2 FQNNGV, per germline.

The chain has TRBV11-2 and TRBJ2-3, with TRBD2 matching 8 bases. The sample was blood. The receptor was derived from a man aged 18 to 35 with Graves' ophthalmopathy. The CDR3 DNA reads as TGTGCCAGCAGCTTAGATTCGCGGGGGGTCACAGATACGCAGTATTTT. It specifies CASSLDSRGVTDTQYF.